This passage covers 30 T cell receptor beta chains from one sample sequenced in a study of cytomegalovirus exposure and HLA in healthy donors (dated by TCRdb to about 2017). To prepare the library, the immunoSEQ multiplex PCR assay was applied. For the multiplex PCR, a mixture combining 60 forward primers for TCR Vbeta segments and 13 reverse primers for TCR Jbeta segments was used. TCRdb provides this immuneACCESS table in a form limited to in-frame rearrangements. Some clones are lacking; in checked studies, under half of them reflect an unresolved V gene, and why the rest are absent is not known. The sample data list under 200,000 clones, and approximately 81% of these were observed just once. The ten largest clones represent about 2.5% of the sample. Sequencing was done on a sample of PBMCs. The receptors derive from a woman aged 45 to 65 in good health and CMV-seronegative.

The genes are TRBV30 and TRBJ1-1, with 8 bases identical to TRBD1. The CDR3 contains 16 residues. V trimming: 2 bases; J trimming: 6 bases; junction bases outside the gene matches: 14. The V gene's germline CDR1 is GTSNPN and CDR2 SVGIG (reference sequence). The chain's CDR3 is CAWSHPQGANIPEAFF. In DNA, the CDR3 is TGTGCCTGGAGTCACCCGCAGGGGGCGAATATCCCTGAAGCTTTCTTT.

The chain employs TRBV28 and TRBJ2-3, with 8 bases fitting TRBD2. Germline assignment: CDR1 MDHEN and CDR2 SYDVKM. The CDR3 loop spans 17 amino acids. V gave up 4 bases and J gave up 1 base; unmatched junction bases: 10. The CDR3 DNA reads as TGTGCCAGCAGTTCTCCCCGCGGGAGGTTTGGCACAGATACGCAGTATTTT. This codes for CASSSPRGRFGTDTQYF.

The chain employs TRBV4-1 and TRBJ2-1, with TRBD2 as a possible D gene (6 bases). CDR3 length equals 15 residues. In germline, CDR1 is MGHRA, CDR2 YSYEKL. V shed 2 bases and J shed 3 bases, with 11 bases lying between them. The CDR3 DNA is TGCGCCAGCAGCCAACCCCCCGGGGGCTACAATGAGCAGTTCTTC. Protein sequence: CASSQPPGGYNEQFF.

The genes are TRBV28 and TRBJ1-1, with D tentatively TRBD1 (6 bases). Trimming left V 2 bases short and J 5 bases short, with 18 bases between. The germline CDR1 and CDR2 sequences are MDHEN and SYDVKM. This CDR3 is 16 amino acids long. This chain's CDR3 is CASSLRGGGRTTEAFF. CDR3 DNA sequence: TGTGCCAGCAGTTTAAGGGGGGGAGGTCGTACAACTGAAGCTTTCTTT. Drawing the rest from reference TRBV28 and TRBJ1-1, the complete variable domain is DVKVTQSSRYLVKRTGEKVFLECVQDMDHENMFWYRQDPGLGLRLIYFSYDVKMKEKGDIPEGYSVSREKKERFSLILESASTNQTSMYLCASSLRGGGRTTEAFFGQGTRLTVV.

The V gene is TRBV29-1, the J gene TRBJ2-1; TRBD1 aligns across 11 bases. The CDR3 contains 13 residues. V trimming: 7 bases; J trimming: 6 bases; junction bases outside the gene matches: 5. From germline, CDR1 is SQVTM and CDR2 ANQGSEA. The CDR3 region has the DNA TGCAGCGGCCGGGACAGGGGGATCAATGAGCAGTTCTTC. Its protein product is CSGRDRGINEQFF.

As for this clone: At one boundary the junction diverges from the germline segment, which might be a read error. The chain joins TRBV7-9 to TRBJ1-1; no definite D call. The CDR3 runs 13 residues. The germline V gene has CDR1 SEHNR and CDR2 FQNEAQ (reference sequence). The CDR3 nucleotides are TGTTCCAGCAGCTTATACGAGGGTTTCGGGGCTTTCTTT. Its protein product is CSSSLYEGFGAFF.

The genes are TRBV28 and TRBJ1-4; D is unclear. The germline V gene encodes CDR1 MDHEN and CDR2 SYDVKM. Trimming cost V 7 bases and J 3 bases, with 12 bases left between them. This CDR3 spans 14 amino acids. CDR3 region: CASTTGRPNEKLFF. CDR3 DNA: TGTGCCAGCACCACCGGGAGGCCTAATGAAAAACTGTTTTTT.

This clone was detected only a few times. V is TRBV4-3 and J is TRBJ2-7; 10 nucleotides line up with TRBD1. The junction had 8 bases not matched to a gene; V was cut back by 0 bases and J by 6 bases. The germline CDR1 and CDR2 sequences are LGHNA and YSLEER. The length of the CDR3 is 16 residues. The CDR3 bases are TGCGCCAGCAGCCAAGATGGCCGGACAGGGGGTGGCGAGCAGTACTTC. Protein product: CASSQDGRTGGGEQYF.

The chain recombines TRBV10-3 with TRBJ1-1, with 7 bases lining up with TRBD1. V dropped 3 bases and J dropped 13; count of bases not matched to a gene: 17. CDR3 length: 15 residues. Germline V gives CDR1 ENHRY, CDR2 SYGVKD. The DNA for the CDR3 is TGTGCCATCAGTGATAGGAAGGGACAGTATCTGAACGGTTTCTTT. Protein product: CAISDRKGQYLNGFF.

This clone was seen a single time. Its ends do not fully match the called genes, so a read error is possible. This chain links TRBV28 with TRBJ1-2, with D uncertain. In germline, CDR1 is MDHEN, CDR2 SYDVKM. This CDR3 is built from 11 residues. DNA for the CDR3: TGTGCCACCAGTCGGGGTCGCGGCTACACCTTC. Its translation is CATSRGRGYTF.

CDR3 nucleotide sequence: TGCGCCAGCAGCCCGGTGAGCCTCCTAAAGAACACTGAAGCTTTCTTT. This encodes CASSPVSLLKNTEAFF. The genes are TRBV5-1 and TRBJ1-1, with D unresolved. The CDR3 consists of 16 residues. From germline, CDR1 is SGHRS and CDR2 YFSETQ. Trimming removed 4 bases from V and 1 base from J, with 17 bases in between. Variable domain in full (rest from reference TRBV5-1 and TRBJ1-1): KAGVTQTPRYLIKTRGQQVTLSCSPISGHRSVSWYQQTPGQGLQFLFEYFSETQRNKGNFPGRFSGRQFSNSRSEMNVSTLELGDSALYLCASSPVSLLKNTEAFFGQGTRLTVV.

The CDR3 reads CASSTVGREDTQYF. The CDR3 DNA is TGTGCCAGCAGTACAGTGGGTCGGGAAGATACGCAGTATTTT. This chain links TRBV2 with TRBJ2-3; possibly TRBD2 for D (5 bases). CDR3 length equals 14 residues. V lost 5 bases to trimming and J lost 5 bases, with 14 bases between them. Germline CDR1 and CDR2: SNHLY and FYNNEI. Variable domain in full (rest from reference TRBV2 and TRBJ2-3): EPEVTQTPSHQVTQMGQEVILRCVPISNHLYFYWYRQILGQKVEFLVSFYNNEISEKSEIFDDQFSVERPDGSNFTLKIRSTKLEDSAMYFCASSTVGREDTQYFGPGTRLTVL.

The chain employs TRBV4-1 and TRBJ2-2; 8 nucleotides align to TRBD1. The CDR3 loop spans 16 amino acids. Looked up from germline, CDR1 is MGHRA and CDR2 is YSYEKL. V dropped 4 bases and J dropped 6; count of bases not matched to a gene: 10. The CDR3 reads CASSLRQGKLAGELFF. Written as DNA, the CDR3 is TGCGCCAGCAGCCTTCGACAGGGGAAATTAGCCGGGGAGCTGTTTTTT.

The rearrangement joins TRBV19 to TRBJ1-2, with a tentative D call TRBD1 (5 bases). V was trimmed by 5 bases and J by 8 bases, leaving 21 bases between them. CDR1 and CDR2 from the germline V gene are LNHDA and SQIVND (reference sequence). The CDR3 loop spans 15 amino acids. The CDR3 reads CASSDQGHPVKGYTF. The CDR3 nucleotides read TGTGCCAGTAGTGACCAAGGACATCCTGTGAAGGGCTACACCTTC.

The table lists this clone with a few counts. This chain joins TRBV28 and TRBJ2-7, with a possible D match to TRBD2 (6 bases). This CDR3 is 18 amino acids long. Trimming stripped 6 bases from V and 3 bases from J, with 27 bases between. The germline V gene encodes CDR1 MDHEN and CDR2 SYDVKM. For the CDR3, the DNA is TGTGCCAGCAGGTCCGGGACTCGCACCTCCTCCCACTACTACGAGCAGTACTTC. Its translation is CASRSGTRTSSHYYEQYF.

This sequence joins TRBV5-1 and TRBJ2-1, with D hard to call. Trimming stripped 1 base from V and 12 bases from J, with 8 bases between. CDR3 length equals 11 residues. Germline V gene sequence: CDR1 SGHRS, CDR2 YFSETQ. The DNA of the CDR3 is TGCGCCAGCAGCTTGTCGGGTGGGCAGTTCTTC. Translated, it gives CASSLSGGQFF.

The rearrangement joins TRBV30 to TRBJ1-1; unclear D gene. Germline CDR1 and CDR2: GTSNPN and SVGIG (reference sequence). The V gene lost 0 bases and the J gene lost 1 base, with 3 bases spanning the gap. The CDR3 contains 12 residues. CDR3 in DNA: TGTGCCTGGAGTGTGCGGAACACTGAAGCTTTCTTT. The encoded protein is CAWSVRNTEAFF.

This chain joins TRBV9 and TRBJ2-5; 8 nucleotides match TRBD2. This CDR3 comprises 14 residues. Germline values: CDR1 SGDLS, CDR2 YYNGEE. With V trimmed by 0 bases and J by 5 bases, 3 bases remained unmatched. This chain's CDR3 is CASSVGGGLETQYF. CDR3 nucleotide sequence: TGTGCCAGCAGCGTAGGCGGGGGGCTGGAGACCCAGTACTTC.

For the CDR3, the DNA is TGTGCCAGCTCACCCAGCCAAGAGACCCAGTACTTC. Translating it yields CASSPSQETQYF. The chain links TRBV18 to TRBJ2-5; D is unclear. The ends were cut back, 3 bases at V and 1 base at J, with 3 bases in the middle. CDR3 length: 12 residues. CDR1 KGHSH and CDR2 LQKENI come from the germline V gene.

The chain is built from TRBV7-2 and TRBJ1-4, with a possible D match to TRBD1 (5 bases). Deletions cut 5 bases from V and 8 bases from J, with 21 bases between. The CDR3 length is 16 residues. Germline loops: CDR1 SGHTA, CDR2 FQGNSA. CDR3 protein: CASSLGVARAGEKLFF. The CDR3 DNA reads as TGTGCCAGCAGCCTAGGGGTGGCCAGGGCAGGCGAAAAACTGTTTTTT.

The chain has TRBV6-1 and TRBJ1-1; a possible D gene is TRBD1 (5 bases). Trimming shortened V by 0 bases and J by 5 bases, and 10 bases separated the two germline ends. Germline loops: CDR1 MNHNS, CDR2 SASEGT. This CDR3 comprises 14 residues. The CDR3 DNA reads as TGTGCCAGCAGTGAAGCCGGGGGGGTTACTGAAGCTTTCTTT. Its translation: CASSEAGGVTEAFF.

The CDR3 here is CASSGRQVGNIQYF. DNA for the CDR3: TGTGCCAGCAGTGGCCGACAGGTTGGGAACATTCAGTACTTC. The chain is built from TRBV6-1 and TRBJ2-4, with D possibly TRBD1 on 6 matching bases. CDR3 length equals 14 residues. V dropped 4 bases and J dropped 7 bases, with 14 bases sitting between them. Germline V gene data show CDR1 as MNHNS and CDR2 as SASEGT.

This clone has a handful of counts. This chain uses TRBV7-2 with TRBJ1-1; 9 nucleotides line up with TRBD1. The CDR3 extends over 15 amino acids. Germline loops: CDR1 SGHTA, CDR2 FQGNSA. Trimming at V came to 5 bases and at J to 5 bases, leaving 9 bases not matched to a gene. The CDR3 nucleotides are TGTGCCAGCAGCAAACCCGGGACAGGGATTACTGAAGCTTTCTTT. Its translation is CASSKPGTGITEAFF.

This rearrangement joins TRBV4-1 to TRBJ2-5; 9 bases align to TRBD1. The DNA end is a closer match to TRBJ2-7, so the J assignment may be wrong. Germline CDR1 MGHRA, CDR2 YSYEKL. This CDR3 contains 16 residues. The CDR3 DNA follows: TGCGCCAGCAGCCACAAACAGGGGGCGTTGGACGCCGAGCAGTACTTC. Translation gives CASSHKQGALDAEQYF.

This clone was seen only a few times. This chain uses TRBV7-2 with TRBJ1-1; TRBD1 agrees at 7 bases. The germline CDR1 and CDR2 sequences are SGHTA and FQGNSA. The V segment lost 5 bases and the J segment 4 bases; nucleotides outside the gene matches: 7. The CDR3 is made up of 14 amino acids. The CDR3: CASSGTVFSTEAFF. CDR3 in DNA: TGTGCCAGCAGCGGGACAGTTTTCAGCACTGAAGCTTTCTTT.

V gene TRBV5-1 combines with J gene TRBJ2-1, with 7 bases identical to TRBD2. Germline CDR1 reads SGHRS; CDR2 reads YFSETQ. Unmatched junction bases numbered 15, after V lost 3 bases and J lost 9 bases. The CDR3 covers 16 residues. In DNA form, the CDR3 reads TGCGCCAGCAGCTCGACGCAAACCGGGACTATTCGTGAGCAGTTCTTC. Translation gives CASSSTQTGTIREQFF.

The chain has TRBV19 and TRBJ1-2; 7 positions agree with TRBD1. CDR1 is LNHDA and CDR2 is SQIVND in the germline V gene (reference sequence). Trimming cost V 5 bases and J 7 bases; bases outside gene matches: 7. The CDR3 extends over 13 amino acids. CDR3 nucleotide sequence: TGTGCCAGTAGTGGCGACAGGGATGGTGGCTACACCTTC. Its protein product is CASSGDRDGGYTF.

This clone has a handful of counts. An end of the junction does not agree with germline; a read error may underlie this. The chain is built from TRBV7-9 and TRBJ2-7, with TRBD2 as a possible D gene (5 bases). CDR3 length: 12 amino acids. Germline V gene data show CDR1 as SEHNR and CDR2 as FQNEAQ (reference sequence). For the CDR3, the DNA is TGTTCCAGCAGCTTCAAGGGAGACGAGCAGTACTTC. Amino acids: CSSSFKGDEQYF.

The V and J genes are TRBV5-6 and TRBJ2-3, with TRBD1 matching over 7 bases. CDR1 is SGHDT and CDR2 is YYEEEE in the germline V gene. The J segment lost 1 base and the V segment lost 5 bases, leaving 10 bases of the junction unmatched. The CDR3 has 16 residues. The CDR3 loop reads CASRPRTGWGTDTQYF. DNA for the CDR3: TGTGCCAGCAGACCTCGGACAGGTTGGGGCACAGATACGCAGTATTTT.

This clone was observed a few times. The chain carries TRBV28 and TRBJ2-5, with 10 bases matching TRBD1. The V gene end was trimmed by 3 bases and the J gene end by 5 bases; junction bases not matched to a gene: 6. Germline CDR1 reads MDHEN; CDR2 reads SYDVKM. The CDR3 extends over 15 amino acids. The CDR3 DNA is TGTGCCAGCAGTTTGGGACAGGGGTTTGTGGAGACCCAGTACTTC. Its translation is CASSLGQGFVETQYF.